This TCR beta chain was recorded in a study of CD8+CD57+ T cells in acquired aplastic anemia. For the study at large: The average for DNA from sorted CD4+ and CD8+ cells was 2.5 to 4 ug.

CD8+CD57+ cell expansion had been shown by flow cytometry in patients chosen for sequencing. Each patient had severe acquired aplastic anemia. No therapy was given to patients before blood sampling. CDR3 size: 15 residues. V was clipped by 7 bases and J by 4 bases, with 19 bases between them. Looked up from germline, CDR1 is ENHRY and CDR2 is SYGVKD. This clonotype was seen more than once but under ten times. Its antigen is undetermined. Genomic DNA constituted the template upon which TCR beta VDJ and CDR3 profiling was performed. TCRdb re-called the reads through MiXCR, storing one row per CDR3 protein. This sample has some 200,000 distinct CDR3 sequences, with around 47% found just once. Points from the study as a whole: The number of CD8+ CDR3 sequences shared by patients and controls was approximately 30.

The clonotype originates from a human donor with aplastic anemia. The source material was sorted CD4+, CD8+, or CD8+CD57+ T cells (not recorded which) from PBMCs. The chain uses TRBV10-3 and TRBJ1-2; TRBD1 is a possible D gene (5 bases). Here the CDR3 DNA reads TGTGCCATCAAAGGTTCCGCGGTAGACAGCTATGGCTACACCTTC. It translates to CAIKGSAVDSYGYTF.